The table lists the clone carrying this T cell receptor (beta chain) with a few counts. This record comes from a study of beta chain features in type 1 diabetes. Expressed TCRB transcripts were sequenced because the isolated RNA had all been reverse transcribed beforehand. The protocol was immunoSEQ multiplex PCR, while the TCRdb copy is restricted to in-frame clones and leaves out a portion. In the table there are some 360,000 clones, around 20% of which are singletons. Sample: naive CD4+ T cells from blood. This receptor was taken from a woman in her late teens or twenties in good health.

CDR3 sequence (DNA): TGTGCCAGCTCCACTCAGGGGTGGGAAACAGATACGCAGTATTTT. Protein sequence: CASSTQGWETDTQYF. The chain links TRBV6-5 to TRBJ2-3; possibly TRBD1 for D (6 bases). The V end was cut by 8 bases, the J end by 3 bases, with 18 bases between. Germline V gives CDR1 MNHEY, CDR2 SVGAGI. The CDR3 runs 15 residues.